The clone carrying this T cell receptor (beta chain) is a singleton in its sample. The data stem from a study of tumor-infiltrating lymphocytes in primary liver carcinoma. The CDR3 runs 12 residues. Per the germline V gene, CDR1 is SGHAT and CDR2 is FQNNGV. With 9 bases removed from V and 9 bases from J, the gap between germline ends came to 15 bases. A constant-region primer served to make TCR beta cDNA from about 0.5 ug total RNA. Employing slightly modified ARM-PCR, three nested multiplex PCR rounds were run, and these gave rise to the TCR beta libraries. It was with TRBV1-TRBV30 forward primers and a C-beta reverse primer that the first two PCR rounds were run, at around 10 cycles each. TCRdb fed the multiplex PCR reads into MiXCR, producing one record per CDR3 protein. This table holds tens of thousands of distinct CDR3 sequences, around three quarters found once. Co-extraction yielded RNA and DNA from around 20-30 mg of unsorted bulk tissue.

The receptor's source is a woman aged 25 to 39 with primary liver carcinoma and hepatitis B virus infection. Sequencing used liver tumor tissue from sampling region 4. Subset specified: tumor region T4, right-lateral pole. The rearrangement joins TRBV11-2 to TRBJ2-1; D is ambiguous. The CDR3 DNA reads as TGTGCCAGGAGCCTTCTAAATGGTGAGCAGTTCTTC. Amino acids: CARSLLNGEQFF.